The 9 T cell receptor beta chains below all came from one sample that was sequenced in a study of graft-versus-host responses after intestinal transplantation. No cognate antigen is known for these TCRs. Libraries were prepared by immunoSEQ multiplex PCR; TCRdb keeps only in-frame clonotypes and omits some of them. Of just over 70,000 clones in the sample, under 90% were seen once. This sample comprised unstimulated CD4+ T cells sorted from spleen or lymph node cells, obtained before transplant. The origin of the receptors is a human donor who was the organ donor for an intestinal transplant.

The chain uses TRBV7-8 and TRBJ2-5; 10 nucleotides agree with TRBD2. The CDR3 covers 16 residues. CDR1 is SGHVS, CDR2 FQNEAQ, per germline. J was trimmed by 5 bases and V by 1 base; bases with no gene match: 7. The CDR3 DNA reads TGTGCCAGCAGCTTAGGGGTAGCGGGGGGACGGGAGACCCAGTACTTC. It is translated as CASSLGVAGGRETQYF.

This chain joins TRBV11-2 and TRBJ2-1, with unresolved D. V shed 7 bases and J shed 8 bases, with 18 bases lying between them. The germline gives CDR1 SGHAT, CDR2 FQNNGV. The CDR3 consists of 14 residues. CDR3: CASILERRSDEQFF. CDR3 DNA: TGTGCCAGCATCCTTGAGAGGCGAAGCGATGAGCAGTTCTTC.

This chain connects TRBV7-9 to TRBJ1-2, with D perhaps TRBD1 (5 bases). Trimming shortened V by 3 bases and J by 4 bases, and 18 bases separated the two germline ends. The CDR3 sequence is 16 residues long. Germline-derived CDR1 and CDR2 are SEHNR and FQNEAQ (reference sequence). The DNA of the CDR3 is TGTGCCAGCAGCTTTACCTCGGGGACTGGTAGCTATGGCTACACCTTC. Residues: CASSFTSGTGSYGYTF.

V is TRBV5-6 and J is TRBJ2-4, with 8 bases aligning to TRBD1. The CDR3 length is 15 residues. V shed 2 bases and J 0 bases; nucleotides not matched to a gene: 1. CDR1 is SGHDT, CDR2 YYEEEE, per germline. This CDR3 reads CASSFRGLAKNIQYF. The CDR3 DNA reads TGTGCCAGCAGCTTCAGGGGGCTAGCCAAAAACATTCAGTACTTC.

The chain links TRBV5-6 to TRBJ2-2, with D tentatively TRBD1 (6 bases). In germline, CDR1 is SGHDT, CDR2 YYEEEE. The V and J ends lost 4 bases and 7 bases respectively, with 14 bases between them. This CDR3 has 14 residues. The chain's CDR3 is CASSPGTIIGELFF. CDR3 DNA: TGTGCCAGCAGCCCCGGGACAATTATCGGGGAGCTGTTTTTT.

The rearrangement links TRBV7-8 to TRBJ2-7, with 8 bases identical to TRBD1. The CDR3 length is 13 residues. After removal of 5 bases from V and 3 bases from J, the junction contained 3 bases not matched to a gene. Germline V gene sequence: CDR1 SGHVS, CDR2 FQNEAQ. In DNA, the CDR3 is TGTGCCAGCAGCGGAGGACAGGGCTACGAGCAGTACGTC. This translates into CASSGGQGYEQYV.

This clone has a single count. This chain connects TRBV9 to TRBJ2-3, with a possible D match to TRBD2 (5 bases). Per germline, CDR1 SGDLS and CDR2 YYNGEE. The CDR3 extends over 15 amino acids. Trimming left V 1 base short and J 4 bases short, with 13 bases between. Here the CDR3 DNA reads TGTGCCAGCAGCGTATCCGGGGTTGAGGCAGATACGCAGTATTTT. Translation gives CASSVSGVEADTQYF. Full variable domain (rest looked up from reference TRBV9 and TRBJ2-3): DSGVTQTPKHLITATGQRVTLRCSPRSGDLSVYWYQQSLDQGLQFLIQYYNGEERAKGNILERFSAQQFPDLHSELNLSSLELGDSALYFCASSVSGVEADTQYFGPGTRLTVL.

This chain connects TRBV15 to TRBJ2-5, with D perhaps TRBD2 (5 bases). The CDR3 has 13 amino acids. V lost 4 bases and J lost 1, with 7 bases in between. The germline gives CDR1 LNHNV, CDR2 YYDKDF (reference sequence). The DNA for the CDR3 is TGTGCCACCAGCAAAGGGAGCCAAGAGACCCAGTACTTC. It encodes CATSKGSQETQYF.

The V and J genes are TRBV11-2 and TRBJ2-3; 9 nucleotides agree with TRBD2. With 6 bases clipped from V and 4 bases from J, the junction kept 14 bases outside the gene matches. Germline V gene data show CDR1 as SGHAT and CDR2 as FQNNGV. The CDR3 sequence is 17 residues long. CDR3 nucleotides: TGTGCCAGCAGGGAGGGCCCGAGCGGGGGGCCAGCAGATACGCAGTATTTT. Translation gives CASREGPSGGPADTQYF.